This TCR beta chain is from a study of blood T cell repertoires in COVID-19. As for the study in general: Donors in the United States, Italy and Spain gave samples during acute or convalescent COVID-19.

The V and J ends lost 3 bases and 2 bases, in that order; junction bases with no gene match: 18. CDR1 and CDR2 (germline): MGHRA, YSYEKL. There are 21 residues in the CDR3. Produced via immunoSEQ multiplex PCR; TCRdb's table is partial and in-frame only. The profile shows 100,000 to 150,000 clones, about four fifths of them singletons. This TCR was sampled from a man aged 40-49 years with active or convalescent COVID-19. V and J are TRBV4-1 and TRBJ2-1; 11 nucleotides agree with TRBD2. Sequencing was done on a sample of peripheral blood. In DNA form, the CDR3 reads TGCGCCAGCAGCCATATATACGCGGGGGCTAGCGGGGGGAATACCTACAATGAGCAGTTCTTC. Its translation: CASSHIYAGASGGNTYNEQFF.